These 29 T cell receptor beta chains originate from one sample sequenced in a study of beta chain features in type 1 diabetes. The isolated RNA, all of it, was reverse transcribed, so expressed TCRB transcripts were what got sequenced. The data were produced by immunoSEQ multiplex PCR, yet TCRdb's version contains in-frame clones alone and is incomplete. The data contain around 450,000 clones, about an eighth of them seen just once; the ten biggest clones take up 0.045% to 0.05%. Sequenced sample: naive CD4+ T cells from blood. The receptors shown here come from a woman younger than 30 in good health.

Notes on this clone: Other DNA sequences in this sample translate to the same CDR3. The V call is TRBV7-3, the J call TRBJ2-6; D may be TRBD1 or TRBD2 (7 bases each). In germline, CDR1 is SGHTA, CDR2 FQGTGA. The CDR3 contains 16 residues. With 5 bases removed from V and 2 bases from J, the gap between germline ends came to 13 bases. The CDR3 sequence is CASSRQGGTGANVLTF. For the CDR3, the DNA is TGTGCCAGCAGCCGGCAGGGGGGGACTGGGGCCAACGTCCTGACTTTC.

In this sample, this clone turned up a few times. This chain uses TRBV5-1 with TRBJ1-2, with no clear D. Germline CDR1 reads SGHRS; CDR2 reads YFSETQ. The V end lost 4 bases, the J end lost 7 bases, and 17 bases lay between the germline ends. The CDR3 has 14 amino acids. The CDR3 coding sequence is TGCGCCAGCAGCACGGGAGAGGGTTACGGTGGCTACACCTTC. Translating it yields CASSTGEGYGGYTF.

In its sample, this clone was seen a few times. This rearrangement joins TRBV25-1 to TRBJ2-1, with D perhaps matching TRBD2 (5 bases). Germline CDR1 reads MGHDK; CDR2 reads SYGVNS. V was pared by 10 bases and J by 2 bases, with 21 bases between. CDR3 length equals 16 residues. The CDR3 protein is CATLSSLARAYNEQFF. The DNA for the CDR3 is TGTGCCACCCTCAGCAGCCTAGCTCGAGCCTACAATGAGCAGTTCTTC. Full variable domain (missing parts from reference TRBV25-1 and TRBJ2-1): EADIYQTPRYLVIGTGKKITLECSQTMGHDKMYWYQQDPGMELHLIHYSYGVNSTEKGDLSSESTVSRIRTEHFPLTLESARPSHTSQYLCATLSSLARAYNEQFFGPGTRLTVL.

This clone was picked up a small number of times. The V gene is TRBV13, the J gene TRBJ1-1; 9 positions agree with TRBD1. CDR3 length: 15 residues. Looked up from germline, CDR1 is PRHDT and CDR2 is FYEKMQ (reference sequence). V trimming: 2 bases; J trimming: 4 bases; junction bases outside the gene matches: 5. The CDR3 DNA follows: TGTGCCAGCAGCTTAAGCGGGACAGGGCCCACTGAAGCTTTCTTT. This gives the protein CASSLSGTGPTEAFF.

This chain uses TRBV4-1 with TRBJ1-5; TRBD1 is a possible D gene (6 bases). The length of the CDR3 is 16 residues. V was pared by 3 bases and J by 5 bases, with 17 bases between. Per germline, CDR1 MGHRA and CDR2 YSYEKL. CDR3 sequence (DNA): TGCGCCAGCAGCCATTTCAGGACAGCAGGCTATCAGCCCCAGCATTTT. It is translated as CASSHFRTAGYQPQHF.

This clone was counted only a few times. The chain is built from TRBV7-2 and TRBJ1-2, with TRBD1 as a possible D gene (6 bases). Germline CDR1 and CDR2: SGHTA and FQGNSA. The CDR3 has 15 residues. Trimming removed 5 bases from V and 2 bases from J, with 15 bases in between. The CDR3 DNA follows: TGTGCCAGCAGCGAAGGACAGCTTACCAACTATGGCTACACCTTC. It encodes CASSEGQLTNYGYTF.

The chain has TRBV28 and TRBJ2-3, with 7 bases fitting TRBD1. The CDR3 covers 14 residues. The V segment lost 7 bases and the J segment 2 bases; nucleotides outside the gene matches: 6. The germline V gene has CDR1 MDHEN and CDR2 SYDVKM. The CDR3 sequence is CASTLTGNTDTQYF. CDR3 DNA sequence: TGTGCCAGCACCCTGACAGGGAACACAGATACGCAGTATTTT.

This clone has just a few counts. The chain is built from TRBV30 and TRBJ1-2, with a weak D call TRBD1 (6 bases). Trimming took 4 bases from V and 8 from J, leaving 14 bases between them. The CDR3 has 12 amino acids. Germline V gives CDR1 GTSNPN, CDR2 SVGIG (reference sequence). CDR3 DNA sequence: TGTGCCTGGAAAGCGGGGGCGCGGGGCTACACCTTC. Its translation is CAWKAGARGYTF.

This clone was detected only a few times. This rearrangement joins TRBV11-2 to TRBJ2-7; tentatively, D is TRBD1 (6 bases). V was trimmed by 1 base and J by 6 bases, leaving 13 bases between them. The CDR3 extends over 14 amino acids. CDR1 SGHAT and CDR2 FQNNGV come from the germline V gene. Here the CDR3 DNA reads TGTGCCAGCAGCTTAGGTGCGGACAGCCTCGAGCAGTACGTC. It yields the protein CASSLGADSLEQYV.

V and J are TRBV5-1 and TRBJ1-1; D is undetermined. Looked up from germline, CDR1 is SGHRS and CDR2 is YFSETQ. This CDR3 region has 14 residues. Trimming shortened V by 0 bases and J by 2 bases, and 8 bases separated the two germline ends. CDR3 residues: CASSLESSNTEAFF. In DNA form, the CDR3 reads TGCGCCAGCAGCTTGGAGTCTTCAAACACTGAAGCTTTCTTT.

Only a few counts were recorded for this clone. The chain is built from TRBV19 and TRBJ1-2; no firm D call. Germline CDR1 reads LNHDA; CDR2 reads SQIVND (reference sequence). This CDR3 has 11 residues. V was trimmed by 3 bases and J by 8 bases, leaving 7 bases between them. The CDR3 DNA sequence: TGTGCCAGTAGTATTGAGAACGGCTACACCTTC. Its protein product is CASSIENGYTF.

As DNA, the CDR3 is TGTGCCAGCAGCTTATATGTGAATGAGCAGTTCTTC. This encodes CASSLYVNEQFF. The chain couples TRBV7-9 to TRBJ2-1; D call uncertain. CDR3 size: 12 residues. The germline V gene encodes CDR1 SEHNR and CDR2 FQNEAQ (reference sequence). Trimming pared 2 bases from V and 7 bases from J, leaving 6 bases between.

In this sample, this clone turned up a few times. The sample has other DNA sequences that encode this CDR3 too. The chain employs TRBV7-2 and TRBJ2-2; D unresolved. Germline V gene sequence: CDR1 SGHTA, CDR2 FQGNSA. The V and J ends lost 1 base and 4 bases respectively, with 4 bases between them. The CDR3 consists of 13 residues. The CDR3 coding sequence is TGTGCCAGCAGCTTAGTCCGCACCGGGGAGCTGTTTTTT. Its translation is CASSLVRTGELFF.

This clone was recorded a few times. V and J are TRBV6-6 and TRBJ1-6; TRBD1 might be the D (6 bases). V was clipped by 0 bases and J by 9 bases, with 12 bases between them. The CDR3 is 15 amino acids. The germline V gene encodes CDR1 MNHNY and CDR2 SVGAGI (reference sequence). CDR3: CASSYSTRGGSPLHF. In nucleotides, the CDR3 is TGTGCCAGCAGTTACTCGACCAGGGGCGGTTCACCCCTCCACTTT.

The genes are TRBV18 and TRBJ2-3; 8 nucleotides line up with TRBD2. J lost 2 bases, V lost 6 bases, and 7 bases had no gene match. The length of the CDR3 is 15 residues. CDR1 is KGHSH and CDR2 is LQKENI in the germline V gene. DNA of the CDR3: TGTGCCAGCTCGCCCACACTAGCGGCCACAGATACGCAGTATTTT. It codes for CASSPTLAATDTQYF.

This clone was detected a few times. The chain has TRBV29-1 and TRBJ2-5; the D is unclear. Judging by the DNA end, TRBJ2-7 fits better; the J call may be wrong. The CDR3 extends over 12 amino acids. The germline V gene encodes CDR1 SQVTM and CDR2 ANQGSEA. This CDR3 is CSATQGDYEQYF. The CDR3 DNA is TGCAGCGCCACTCAAGGTGACTACGAGCAGTACTTC.

The chain joins TRBV29-1 to TRBJ2-7; D might be TRBD1 or TRBD2, each matching 6 bases. Trimming pared 7 bases from V and 5 bases from J, leaving 21 bases between. Germline V gene sequence: CDR1 SQVTM, CDR2 ANQGSEA. The CDR3 spans 14 residues. Here the CDR3 reads CSAIKGGRSNEQYF. DNA of the CDR3: TGCAGCGCCATAAAGGGGGGTCGGTCCAACGAGCAGTACTTC.

The CDR3 loop reads CASSEGTGRSYEQYV. CDR3 DNA: TGTGCCAGCTCAGAGGGGACAGGGCGGTCCTACGAGCAGTACGTC. The V call is TRBV18, the J call TRBJ2-7; 9 nucleotides match TRBD1. The ends lost 5 bases at V and 1 base at J; junction bases unmatched: 6. Looked up from germline, CDR1 is KGHSH and CDR2 is LQKENI. The CDR3 consists of 15 residues.

The J gene is TRBJ2-1, the V gene TRBV6-6; 7 bases match TRBD1. Germline lookup yields CDR1 MNHNY and CDR2 SVGAGI (reference sequence). V lost 2 bases to trimming and J lost 0 bases; unmatched junction nucleotides: 1. The CDR3 contains 15 residues. CDR3 sequence: CASSYGDSSYNEQFF. The CDR3 DNA sequence: TGTGCCAGCAGTTACGGGGACAGCTCCTACAATGAGCAGTTCTTC.

V usage is TRBV11-2 and J usage is TRBJ2-1, with D possibly matching TRBD2 (6 bases). The V gene lost 5 bases and the J gene lost 8 bases, with 16 bases spanning the gap. The CDR3 covers 14 residues. Germline loops: CDR1 SGHAT, CDR2 FQNNGV. This CDR3 is CASSLRGGVDEQFF. The CDR3 DNA follows: TGTGCCAGCAGCCTCCGCGGCGGGGTCGATGAGCAGTTCTTC.

About this clone itself: Given a much more abundant clone one base away, this may be a read error. The chain couples TRBV30 to TRBJ1-2; D not certain. This CDR3 has 12 residues. V gave up 1 base and J gave up 4 bases, with 7 bases separating them. Germline values: CDR1 GTSNPN, CDR2 SVGIG (reference sequence). In DNA, the CDR3 is TGTGCCTGGAGTGGAGTGGGCTATGGCTACACCTTC. It encodes CAWSGVGYGYTF.

The chain joins TRBV29-1 to TRBJ2-3; D may be TRBD1 (6 bases). CDR1 SQVTM and CDR2 ANQGSEA come from the germline V gene. V was clipped by 7 bases and J by 3 bases, with 17 bases between them. The CDR3 consists of 14 residues. CDR3 DNA: TGCAGCGCCCTTGACAGGTTCGGGACAGATACGCAGTATTTT. Its translation is CSALDRFGTDTQYF.

This clone has only a few counts. Here the CDR3 DNA reads TGTGCCAGCAGCCCCTATCTCCACCAAGAGACCCAGTACTTC. Translating gives CASSPYLHQETQYF. The rearrangement links TRBV11-2 to TRBJ2-5; the D is unclear. The CDR3 is 14 amino acids. Per the germline V gene, CDR1 is SGHAT and CDR2 is FQNNGV. Trimming shortened V by 5 bases and J by 0 bases, and 10 bases separated the two germline ends.

This clone was seen only a few times. The chain joins TRBV20-1 to TRBJ1-2; D ambiguous. The CDR3 consists of 11 residues. V was trimmed by 7 bases and J by 2 bases, leaving 8 bases between them. Germline lookup yields CDR1 DFQATT and CDR2 SNEGSKA (reference sequence). CDR3: CSVEQNYGYTF. Here the CDR3 DNA reads TGCAGTGTTGAGCAGAACTATGGCTACACCTTC.

This clone was counted only a few times. The chain recombines TRBV20-1 with TRBJ2-2; D ambiguous. Germline CDR1 DFQATT, CDR2 SNEGSKA (reference sequence). This CDR3 has 9 residues. The CDR3 coding sequence is TGCAGCCACCCCGGGGAGCTGTTTTTT. Translation gives CSHPGELFF.

This clone was observed a handful of times. This rearrangement joins TRBV18 to TRBJ2-7, with D possibly being TRBD1 or TRBD2 (5 bases each). V was cut by 4 bases and J by 3 bases, with 19 bases left in between. The CDR3 is 16 residues long. Germline lookup yields CDR1 KGHSH and CDR2 LQKENI. This chain's CDR3 is CASSLGTDPSFYEQYV. The CDR3, as DNA: TGTGCCAGCTCACTCGGGACCGACCCTTCCTTCTACGAGCAGTACGTC.

This clone has a handful of counts. The genes are TRBV29-1 and TRBJ1-5; perhaps TRBD1 as D (5 bases). CDR3 length equals 12 residues. Germline V gene data show CDR1 as SQVTM and CDR2 as ANQGSEA. V shed 6 bases and J shed 10 bases, with 16 bases lying between them. CDR3 bases: TGCAGCGTCGCGGAACGAAGGGGACCCCAGCATTTT. The encoded protein is CSVAERRGPQHF.

This clone was detected a few times. The chain recombines TRBV5-4 with TRBJ2-5, with 13 bases fitting TRBD2. The CDR3 covers 15 residues. V lost 4 bases and J lost 5; bases outside the gene matches: 5. CDR1 is SGHNT, CDR2 YYREEE, per germline (reference sequence). The CDR3 sequence is CASSKTSGGLETQYF. The CDR3, as DNA: TGTGCCAGCAGCAAGACTAGCGGGGGGTTGGAGACCCAGTACTTC.

The chain uses TRBV7-2 and TRBJ2-7; 11 bases agree with TRBD2. V was pared by 5 bases and J by 8 bases, with 17 bases of the junction left unmatched. The CDR3 loop spans 17 amino acids. Germline CDR1 SGHTA, CDR2 FQGNSA. Here the CDR3 reads CASSPNAIAGGNNKQYF. In nucleotides, the CDR3 is TGTGCCAGCAGCCCAAATGCTATAGCGGGAGGGAACAACAAGCAGTACTTC.